These 25 T cell receptor beta chains came from one sample sequenced in a study of T cells in Graves' hyperthyroidism and ophthalmopathy. The source material, RNA transcripts, was used to amplify TCR beta CDR3 regions. The study used the HTBI primer set for a first-round RT-PCR of the TCR CDR3. TCRdb reprocessed the multiplex PCR reads with MiXCR, giving one entry per CDR3 protein. The sample records about 840,000 distinct CDR3 sequences, roughly 37% being singletons. Sequences were obtained from blood. These receptors were collected from a man aged 18 to 30 with Graves' hyperthyroidism.

This clonotype was seen many times. The rearrangement links TRBV28 to TRBJ2-5; 9 bases line up with TRBD1. The V segment lost 4 bases and the J segment 4 bases; nucleotides outside the gene matches: 7. Germline CDR1 is MDHEN and CDR2 is SYDVKM. The CDR3 consists of 15 residues. The CDR3 bases are TGTGCCAGCAGTTCCCGCCAGACAGGGGGAGAGACCCAGTACTTC. Amino acids: CASSSRQTGGETQYF.

This clonotype was counted between two and nine times. V and J are TRBV20-1 and TRBJ1-2; 7 bases map to TRBD1. Germline assignment: CDR1 DFQATT and CDR2 SNEGSKA (reference sequence). V gave up 2 bases and J gave up 0 bases; unmatched junction bases: 3. This CDR3 is 14 amino acids long. DNA for the CDR3: TGCAGTGCTAGAATTACAGGGGCTAACTATGGCTACACCTTC. Translation gives CSARITGANYGYTF.

As for this clonotype: One end of the junction does not line up with germline, which may come from a read error. The chain couples TRBV7-9 to TRBJ1-1; tentatively, D is TRBD1 (5 bases). CDR3 length: 15 amino acids. Germline V CDR1 and CDR2: SEHNR, FQNEAQ (reference sequence). The CDR3 region is CASSQDGAGNTEAFF. DNA of the CDR3: TGCGCCAGCAGCCAAGATGGGGCAGGGAACACTGAAGCTTTCTTT.

This rearrangement joins TRBV5-6 to TRBJ2-5, with 7 bases lining up with TRBD2. With 4 bases clipped from V and 7 bases from J, the junction kept 7 bases outside the gene matches. There are 13 residues in the CDR3. Germline-derived CDR1 and CDR2 are SGHDT and YYEEEE. The CDR3 spells CASSGGGVVTQYF. The DNA for the CDR3 is TGTGCCAGCAGCGGGGGGGGTGTGGTGACCCAGTACTTC.

The V gene is TRBV2, the J gene TRBJ2-7; 14 nucleotides match TRBD2. From germline, CDR1 is SNHLY and CDR2 FYNNEI. V lost 3 bases to trimming and J lost 6 bases; unmatched junction nucleotides: 7. This CDR3 comprises 16 residues. The CDR3 nucleotides are TGTGCCAGCAGTGAGCAGGGACTAGCGGGAGCTGCCGAGCAGTACTTC. It codes for CASSEQGLAGAAEQYF. Full variable domain (missing parts from reference TRBV2 and TRBJ2-7): EPEVTQTPSHQVTQMGQEVILRCVPISNHLYFYWYRQILGQKVEFLVSFYNNEISEKSEIFDDQFSVERPDGSNFTLKIRSTKLEDSAMYFCASSEQGLAGAAEQYFGPGTRLTVT.

This chain uses TRBV7-2 with TRBJ2-5; the D gene is possibly TRBD2 (6 bases). Trimming took off 3 bases at V and 4 bases at J, with 24 bases between the two ends. The germline V gene encodes CDR1 SGHTA and CDR2 FQGNSA. This CDR3 has 18 amino acids. CDR3 in amino acids: CASSFQQGLLAVLETQYF. The CDR3 coding sequence is TGTGCCAGCAGCTTCCAGCAGGGTTTGTTAGCGGTTCTAGAGACCCAGTACTTC.

This clonotype was observed a handful of times. The chain couples TRBV5-4 to TRBJ2-7; D perhaps matches TRBD1 (6 bases). CDR1 SGHNT and CDR2 YYREEE come from the germline V gene (reference sequence). The CDR3 loop spans 13 amino acids. Trimming pared 7 bases from V and 1 base from J, leaving 12 bases between. CDR3 residues: CASRATGSYEQYF. CDR3 coding DNA: TGTGCCAGCCGTGCTACAGGGTCCTACGAGCAGTACTTC.

Ten or more counts support this clonotype. V and J are TRBV7-2 and TRBJ1-4, with D unclear. V gave up 0 bases and J gave up 3 bases, with 11 bases separating them. The CDR3 covers 16 residues. Germline CDR1 SGHTA, CDR2 FQGNSA. CDR3 DNA sequence: TGTGCCAGCAGCTTAGCCTTCGGGCGTGCTAATGAAAAACTGTTTTTT. Its translation is CASSLAFGRANEKLFF.

J is TRBJ2-2 and V is TRBV7-9; 10 bases are a match to TRBD2. Germline CDR1 is SEHNR and CDR2 is FQNEAQ (reference sequence). Losses at the gene ends were 5 bases for V and 7 bases for J; bases not matched to a gene: 13. The CDR3 runs to 17 residues. The CDR3 DNA sequence: TGTGCCAGCAGCAAAGAAAGGAGCGGGGGGGCCGGCGGGGAGCTGTTTTTT. This gives the protein CASSKERSGGAGGELFF.

The chain employs TRBV6-5 and TRBJ2-7; no reliable D call. Germline V gene sequence: CDR1 MNHEY, CDR2 SVGAGI. This CDR3 comprises 9 residues. V dropped 4 bases and J dropped 6 bases, with 1 base sitting between them. The CDR3 is CASSFEQYF. DNA of the CDR3: TGTGCCAGCAGTTTCGAGCAGTACTTC.

This clonotype was counted a few times. The chain couples TRBV20-1 to TRBJ1-5, with 9 bases matching TRBD1. This CDR3 spans 17 amino acids. The germline V gene encodes CDR1 DFQATT and CDR2 SNEGSKA (reference sequence). Trimming took 2 bases from V and 6 from J; bases not matched to a gene: 14. CDR3: CSARPLTGGVLGQPQHF. CDR3 bases: TGCAGTGCTAGACCCCTGACAGGGGGAGTTTTAGGTCAGCCCCAGCATTTT.

This clonotype was seen more than once but under ten times. CDR3 loop: CASSEQGAETQYF. DNA for the CDR3: TGTGCCAGCAGTGAACAGGGGGCGGAGACCCAGTACTTC. This rearrangement joins TRBV2 to TRBJ2-5, with 8 bases lining up with TRBD1. Per germline, CDR1 SNHLY and CDR2 FYNNEI. This CDR3 has 13 residues. V trimming: 2 bases; J trimming: 5 bases; junction bases outside the gene matches: 1.

The chain is built from TRBV10-3 and TRBJ1-1; D call uncertain. Germline CDR1 reads ENHRY; CDR2 reads SYGVKD. V was shortened by 5 bases and J by 9 bases, with 10 bases between the two germline ends. The length of the CDR3 is 11 residues. CDR3 nucleotides: TGTGCCATCAGTTACGGAGTGCAAGCTTTCTTT. Protein sequence: CAISYGVQAFF.

This clonotype has more than one count but fewer than ten. The gene calls are TRBV11-2 and TRBJ2-7, with D possibly matching TRBD2 (5 bases). Germline V gene data show CDR1 as SGHAT and CDR2 as FQNNGV. The CDR3 spans 14 residues. With 6 bases removed from V and 3 bases from J, the gap between germline ends came to 15 bases. Here the CDR3 reads CASSTAHGNYEQYF. The CDR3 bases are TGTGCCAGCAGTACCGCCCACGGGAACTACGAGCAGTACTTC.

This clonotype was seen repeatedly, ten times or more. The chain links TRBV9 to TRBJ1-1; 8 bases are shared with TRBD1. CDR1 is SGDLS and CDR2 is YYNGEE in the germline V gene. V was pared by 0 bases and J by 1 base, with 5 bases of the junction left unmatched. The CDR3 sequence is 16 residues long. CDR3 sequence reads: CASSVGGTGTNTEAFF. The DNA for the CDR3 is TGTGCCAGCAGCGTAGGGGGGACAGGAACGAACACTGAAGCTTTCTTT.

This chain uses TRBV5-5 with TRBJ1-4, with a weak D call TRBD1 (5 bases). CDR3 length: 17 amino acids. The germline V gene encodes CDR1 SGHKS and CDR2 YYEKEE (reference sequence). V was shortened by 1 base and J by 1 base, with 14 bases between the two germline ends. The CDR3 DNA reads TGTGCCAGCAGCTTGAGAGGCAGGGCCGAAACTAATGAAAAACTGTTTTTT. Its translation: CASSLRGRAETNEKLFF. The entire variable domain, with the rest obtained from reference TRBV5-5 and TRBJ1-4, is as follows: DAGVTQSPTHLIKTRGQQVTLRCSPISGHKSVSWYQQVLGQGPQFIFQYYEKEERGRGNFPDRFSARQFPNYSSELNVNALLLGDSALYLCASSLRGRAETNEKLFFGSGTQLSVL.

This clonotype turned up a few times. The chain uses TRBV7-8 and TRBJ2-5; no clear D. Germline V lookup: CDR1 SGHVS, CDR2 FQNEAQ. This CDR3 spans 15 amino acids. The V and J ends lost 3 bases and 3 bases respectively, with 14 bases between them. CDR3 nucleotide sequence: TGTGCCAGCAGCTTGGGCCTTGTTCTTGAAGAGACCCAGTACTTC. Protein product: CASSLGLVLEETQYF.

This chain links TRBV2 with TRBJ2-5; 9 bases match TRBD1. Trimming took 2 bases from V and 11 from J; bases not matched to a gene: 12. This CDR3 is built from 15 residues. CDR1 is SNHLY, CDR2 FYNNEI, per germline. The CDR3 is CASSERGQGTDTQYF. In DNA, the CDR3 is TGTGCCAGCAGTGAAAGGGGACAGGGAACAGATACGCAGTACTTC. Drawing the rest from reference TRBV2 and TRBJ2-5, the complete variable domain is EPEVTQTPSHQVTQMGQEVILRCVPISNHLYFYWYRQILGQKVEFLVSFYNNEISEKSEIFDDQFSVERPDGSNFTLKIRSTKLEDSAMYFCASSERGQGTDTQYFGPGTRLLVL.

This clonotype has a single count. The chain uses TRBV5-6 and TRBJ1-1, with D possibly matching TRBD1 (6 bases). The CDR3 length is 15 residues. The V end lost 2 bases, the J end lost 1 base, and 12 bases lay between the germline ends. CDR1 and CDR2 from the germline V gene are SGHDT and YYEEEE. The CDR3 DNA sequence: TGTGCCAGCAGCTTTGGTGGGGGCTCGAACACTGAAGCTTTCTTT. Its protein is CASSFGGGSNTEAFF.

The sample holds a few counts of this clonotype. V gene TRBV11-2 combines with J gene TRBJ2-7; D is uncertain. This CDR3 is built from 12 residues. Trimming pared 6 bases from V and 2 bases from J, leaving 8 bases between. Germline CDR1 SGHAT, CDR2 FQNNGV. The CDR3 coding sequence is TGTGCCAGCAGTTATGTGACCTACGAGCAGTACTTC. Its protein product is CASSYVTYEQYF.

Ten or more counts support this clonotype. The junction does not match germline at one end; this may be a read error. The rearrangement uses TRBV29-1 and TRBJ2-5; 12 bases match TRBD2. There are 16 residues in the CDR3. CDR1 is SQVTM, CDR2 ANQGSEA, per germline. DNA for the CDR3: TGCAGCGTTGAAGGAACTAGCGGGAGGCCCCAAGCGACCCAGTACTTC. Protein sequence: CSVEGTSGRPQATQYF.

CDR3 region: CASSFQEGGLGYTF. The DNA for the CDR3 is TGTGCCAGTAGTTTCCAGGAAGGAGGGCTTGGCTACACCTTC. The chain has TRBV19 and TRBJ1-2; D remains unclear. The CDR3 extends over 14 amino acids. Germline V gene lookup returns CDR1 LNHDA and CDR2 SQIVND (reference sequence). V lost 5 bases, J lost 7 bases, and 17 bases lay in between. The variable domain in full, completed from reference TRBV19 and TRBJ1-2, reads DGGITQSPKYLFRKEGQNVTLSCEQNLNHDAMYWYRQDPGQGLRLIYYSQIVNDFQKGDIAEGYSVSREKKESFPLTVTSAQKNPTAFYLCASSFQEGGLGYTFGSGTRLTVV.

Ten or more counts support this clonotype. The chain couples TRBV19 to TRBJ2-2; D is unclear. V lost 6 bases, J lost 8 bases, and 16 bases lay in between. Germline V gene lookup returns CDR1 LNHDA and CDR2 SQIVND (reference sequence). The CDR3 has 14 amino acids. CDR3 residues: CASRPLSRGGELFF. Written as DNA, the CDR3 is TGTGCCAGTAGGCCCCTCTCGCGCGGTGGGGAGCTGTTTTTT.

In its sample, this clonotype was seen a few times. The chain combines TRBV9 with TRBJ2-7, with 9 bases identical to TRBD2. Germline CDR1 SGDLS, CDR2 YYNGEE. The CDR3 loop spans 17 amino acids. V lost 4 bases, J lost 3 bases, and 14 bases stayed unmatched. In DNA, the CDR3 is TGTGCCAGCAGCCAAGACAGAGGCGGGGGGGCGATCTACGAGCAGTACTTC. Translated, it gives CASSQDRGGGAIYEQYF.

The chain carries TRBV9 and TRBJ1-1; D remains ambiguous. Deletions cut 3 bases from V and 1 base from J, with 7 bases between. The CDR3 extends over 13 amino acids. Germline CDR1 and CDR2: SGDLS and YYNGEE. The CDR3 DNA reads as TGTGCCAGCAGCGCTCAAAAGAACACTGAAGCTTTCTTT. This translates into CASSAQKNTEAFF.